This T cell receptor (beta chain) was sequenced during a study of T-cell memory formation after mild COVID-19. Study-wide results and limits: A second wave of clones peaked on day 37, and their SARS-CoV-2 specificity went unconfirmed.

Germline-derived CDR1 and CDR2 are SGHAT and FQNNGV. The J segment lost 6 bases and the V segment lost 4 bases, leaving 9 bases of the junction unmatched. The CDR3 extends over 15 amino acids. Constant-segment primers and 5'RACE yielded cDNA libraries for TCR alpha and TCR beta, each carrying sample barcodes and UMIs. TCRdb ran MiXCR on the 5' RACE reads and lists one entry per CDR3 protein. The repertoire consists of just over 400,000 distinct CDR3 sequences, with less than 25% occurring once and the leading ten covering around 13%. The sample holds a few counts of this clonotype. Its antigen is unidentified.

This receptor was identified in an adult woman who had mild COVID-19 (a few samples of this study predate the infection). Cell type and time point are not known. The sample comprised PBMCs or a T cell subset sorted from them (not recorded which). The V and J genes are TRBV11-2 and TRBJ2-1; 7 nucleotides match TRBD2. CDR3 protein: CASSSWGGETNEQFF. The CDR3 nucleotides read TGTGCCAGCAGCTCATGGGGGGGGGAAACCAATGAGCAGTTCTTC.